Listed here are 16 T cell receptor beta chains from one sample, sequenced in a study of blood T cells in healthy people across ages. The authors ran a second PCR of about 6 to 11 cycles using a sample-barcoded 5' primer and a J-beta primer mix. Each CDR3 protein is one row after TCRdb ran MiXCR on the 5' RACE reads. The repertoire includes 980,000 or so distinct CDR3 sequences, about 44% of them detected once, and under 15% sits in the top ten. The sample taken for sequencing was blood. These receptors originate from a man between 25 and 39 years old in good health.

The CDR3 DNA reads TGTGCCAGCAGTCCCGGGGGAAAAGGCAGGGATCAGCCCCAGCATTTT. Amino acid sequence: CASSPGGKGRDQPQHF. The chain carries TRBV28 and TRBJ1-5; the D gene is possibly TRBD1 (5 bases). V dropped 5 bases and J dropped 5 bases, with 19 bases sitting between them. From germline, CDR1 is MDHEN and CDR2 SYDVKM. The CDR3 consists of 16 residues.

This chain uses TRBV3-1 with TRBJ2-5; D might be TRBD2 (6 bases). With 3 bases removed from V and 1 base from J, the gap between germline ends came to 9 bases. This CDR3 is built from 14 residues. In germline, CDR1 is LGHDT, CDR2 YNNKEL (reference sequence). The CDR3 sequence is CASSHGRGQETQYF. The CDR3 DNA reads TGTGCCAGCAGCCACGGGCGGGGCCAAGAGACCCAGTACTTC.

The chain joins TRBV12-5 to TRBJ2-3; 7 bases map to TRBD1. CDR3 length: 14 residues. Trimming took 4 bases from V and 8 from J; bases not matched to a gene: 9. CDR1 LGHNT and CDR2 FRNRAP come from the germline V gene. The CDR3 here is CASGSGTDLGTQYF. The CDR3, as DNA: TGTGCTAGTGGTTCCGGGACAGATCTCGGTACGCAGTATTTT. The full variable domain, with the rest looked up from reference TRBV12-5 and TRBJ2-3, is DARVTQTPRHKVTEMGQEVTMRCQPILGHNTVFWYRQTMMQGLELLAYFRNRAPLDDSGMPKDRFSAEMPDATLATLKIQPSEPRDSAVYFCASGSGTDLGTQYFGPGTRLTVL.

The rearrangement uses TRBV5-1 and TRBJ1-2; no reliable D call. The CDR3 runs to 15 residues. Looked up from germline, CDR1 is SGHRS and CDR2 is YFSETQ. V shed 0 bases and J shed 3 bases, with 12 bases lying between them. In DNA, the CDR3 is TGCGCCAGCAGCTTGGACCCGGGCTTGGACTATGGCTACACCTTC. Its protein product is CASSLDPGLDYGYTF.

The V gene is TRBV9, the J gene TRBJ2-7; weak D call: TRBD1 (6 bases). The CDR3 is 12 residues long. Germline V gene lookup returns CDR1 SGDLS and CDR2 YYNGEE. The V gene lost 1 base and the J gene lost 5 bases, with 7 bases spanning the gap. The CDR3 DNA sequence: TGTGCCAGCAGCGTAACAGGGAACGAGCAGTACTTC. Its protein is CASSVTGNEQYF.

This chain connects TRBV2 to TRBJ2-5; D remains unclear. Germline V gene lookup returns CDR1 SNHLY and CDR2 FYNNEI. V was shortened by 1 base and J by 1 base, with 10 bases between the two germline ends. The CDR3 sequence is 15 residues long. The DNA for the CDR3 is TGTGCCAGCAGTGAAGTCCATCCCACCCAAGAGACCCAGTACTTC. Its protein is CASSEVHPTQETQYF.

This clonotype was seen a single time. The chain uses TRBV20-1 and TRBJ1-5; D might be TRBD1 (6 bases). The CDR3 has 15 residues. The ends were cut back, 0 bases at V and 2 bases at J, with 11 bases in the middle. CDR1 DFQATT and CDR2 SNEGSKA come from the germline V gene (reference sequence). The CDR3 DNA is TGCAGTGCTAGAGATATATCAGGGGGCAATCAGCCCCAGCATTTT. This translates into CSARDISGGNQPQHF.

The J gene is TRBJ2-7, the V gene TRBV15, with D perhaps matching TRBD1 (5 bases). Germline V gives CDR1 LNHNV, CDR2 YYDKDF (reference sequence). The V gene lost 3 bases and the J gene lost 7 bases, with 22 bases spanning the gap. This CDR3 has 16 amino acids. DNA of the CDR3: TGTGCCACCAGCAGTAATCAGGGTAACACCTACAATGAGCAGTACTTC. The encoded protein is CATSSNQGNTYNEQYF.

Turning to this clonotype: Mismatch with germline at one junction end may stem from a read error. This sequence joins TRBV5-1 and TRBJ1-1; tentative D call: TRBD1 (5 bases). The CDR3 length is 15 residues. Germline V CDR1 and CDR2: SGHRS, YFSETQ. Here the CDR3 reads CASNLYVGGIAEAFF. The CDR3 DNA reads TGCGCCAGCAACTTGTACGTTGGGGGGATAGCTGAAGCTTTCTTT. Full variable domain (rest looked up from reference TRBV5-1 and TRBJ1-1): KAGVTQTPRYLIKTRGQQVTLSCSPISGHRSVSWYQQTPGQGLQFLFEYFSETQRNKGNFPGRFSGRQFSNSRSEMNVSTLELGDSALYLCASNLYVGGIAEAFFGQGTRLTVV.

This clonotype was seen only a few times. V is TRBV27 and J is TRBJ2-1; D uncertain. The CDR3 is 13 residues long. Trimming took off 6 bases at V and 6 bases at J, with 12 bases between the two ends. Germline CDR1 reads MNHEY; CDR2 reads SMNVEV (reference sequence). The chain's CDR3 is CASRLEFSNEQFF. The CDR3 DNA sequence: TGTGCCAGCAGATTGGAGTTCTCCAATGAGCAGTTCTTC.

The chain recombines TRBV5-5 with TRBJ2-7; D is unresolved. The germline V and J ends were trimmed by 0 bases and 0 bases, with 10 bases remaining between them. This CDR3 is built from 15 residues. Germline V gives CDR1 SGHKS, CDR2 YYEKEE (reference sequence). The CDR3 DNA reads TGTGCCAGCAGCTTGGACCCCGGTAACTCCTACGAGCAGTACTTC. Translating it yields CASSLDPGNSYEQYF. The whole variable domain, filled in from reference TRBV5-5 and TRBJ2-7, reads DAGVTQSPTHLIKTRGQQVTLRCSPISGHKSVSWYQQVLGQGPQFIFQYYEKEERGRGNFPDRFSARQFPNYSSELNVNALLLGDSALYLCASSLDPGNSYEQYFGPGTRLTVT.

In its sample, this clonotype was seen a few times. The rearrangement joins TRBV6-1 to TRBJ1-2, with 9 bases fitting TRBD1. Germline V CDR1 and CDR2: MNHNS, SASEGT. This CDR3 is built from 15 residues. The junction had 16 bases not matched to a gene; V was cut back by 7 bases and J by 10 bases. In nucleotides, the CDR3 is TGTGCCAGCAAATCCTCCGGGACAGGGTCCCCGCTCTACACCTTC. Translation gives CASKSSGTGSPLYTF.

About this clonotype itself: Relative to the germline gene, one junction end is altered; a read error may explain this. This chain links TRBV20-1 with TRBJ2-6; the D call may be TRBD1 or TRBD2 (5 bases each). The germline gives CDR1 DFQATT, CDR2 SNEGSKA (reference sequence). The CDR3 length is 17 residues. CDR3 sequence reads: CSARDQGDGYGADVLTF. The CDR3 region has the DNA TGCAGTGCTAGAGATCAAGGGGACGGATATGGGGCCGACGTCCTGACTTTC.

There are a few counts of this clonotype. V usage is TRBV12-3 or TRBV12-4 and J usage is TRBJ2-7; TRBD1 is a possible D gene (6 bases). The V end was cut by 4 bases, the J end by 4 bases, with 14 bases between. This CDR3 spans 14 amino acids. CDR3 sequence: CASSSTPRGYEQYF. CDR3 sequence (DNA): TGTGCCAGCAGTTCCACCCCCAGGGGTTACGAGCAGTACTTC.

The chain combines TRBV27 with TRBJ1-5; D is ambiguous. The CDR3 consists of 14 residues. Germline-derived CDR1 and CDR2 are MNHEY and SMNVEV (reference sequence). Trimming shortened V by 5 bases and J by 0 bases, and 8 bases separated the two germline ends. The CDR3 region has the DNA TGTGCCAGCAGTAGAACCTATAGCAATCAGCCCCAGCATTTT. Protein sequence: CASSRTYSNQPQHF.

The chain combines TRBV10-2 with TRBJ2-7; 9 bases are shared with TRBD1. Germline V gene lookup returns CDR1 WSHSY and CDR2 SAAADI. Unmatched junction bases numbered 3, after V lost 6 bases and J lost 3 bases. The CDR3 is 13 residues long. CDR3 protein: CASSTGGRYEQYF. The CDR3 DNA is TGCGCCAGCAGCACAGGGGGCCGCTACGAGCAGTACTTC.